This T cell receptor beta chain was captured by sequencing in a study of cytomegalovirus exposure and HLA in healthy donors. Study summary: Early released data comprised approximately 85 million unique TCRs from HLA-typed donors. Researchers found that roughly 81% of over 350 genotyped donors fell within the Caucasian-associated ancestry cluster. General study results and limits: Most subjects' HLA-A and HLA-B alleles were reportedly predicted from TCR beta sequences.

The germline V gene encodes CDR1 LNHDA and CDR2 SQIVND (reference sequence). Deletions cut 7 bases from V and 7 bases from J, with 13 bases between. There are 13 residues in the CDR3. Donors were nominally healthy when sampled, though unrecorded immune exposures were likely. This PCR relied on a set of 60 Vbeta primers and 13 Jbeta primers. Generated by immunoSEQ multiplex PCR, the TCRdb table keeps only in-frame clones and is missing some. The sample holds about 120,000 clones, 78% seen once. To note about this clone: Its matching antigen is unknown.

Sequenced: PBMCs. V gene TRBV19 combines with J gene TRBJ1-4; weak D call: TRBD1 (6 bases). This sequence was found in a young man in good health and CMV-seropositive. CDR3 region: CASKGEEREKLFF. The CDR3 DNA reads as TGTGCCAGTAAGGGGGAAGAGCGTGAAAAACTGTTTTTT.